The next 9 T cell receptor beta chains were all read from a single sample in a study of T cells in localized non-small cell lung cancer. The repertoire was sequenced with immunoSEQ multiplex PCR; TCRdb's copy has only in-frame clones and lacks some. Of 650 to 850 clones detected, 20% to 30% appear once; the ten largest clones hold roughly 6.7%. Sequences were derived from lung tumor tissue, sampled before any cancer treatment. Receptors originate from a woman aged 35-75 years with stage III lung adenocarcinoma.

This clone was detected only a few times. CDR3 nucleotide sequence: TGTGCCTGGAAGCAGAAGGGCCCCACCCGAGAGCAGTACTTC. This gives the protein CAWKQKGPTREQYF. The rearrangement links TRBV30 to TRBJ2-7; no clear D. With 4 bases removed from V and 7 bases from J, the gap between germline ends came to 20 bases. The CDR3 spans 14 residues. Germline V CDR1 and CDR2: GTSNPN, SVGIG (reference sequence). The variable domain in full, with the rest retrieved from reference TRBV30 and TRBJ2-7, is SQTIHQWPATLVQPVGSPLSLECTVEGTSNPNLYWYRQAAGRGLQLLFYSVGIGQISSEVPQNLSASRPQDRQFILSSKKLLLSDSGFYLCAWKQKGPTREQYFGPGTRLTVT.

The chain is built from TRBV11-3 and TRBJ2-6; possible D gene TRBD1, 6 bases. Trimming took 5 bases from V and 2 from J, leaving 13 bases between them. Germline lookup yields CDR1 SGHNT and CDR2 YENEEA. The CDR3 sequence is 16 residues long. The CDR3 loop is CASSPSGTTGANVLTF. For the CDR3, the DNA is TGTGCCAGCAGCCCTTCAGGGACAACTGGGGCCAACGTCCTGACTTTC.

This clone was counted between two and nine times. The rearrangement uses TRBV11-3 and TRBJ2-2, with D perhaps TRBD2 (6 bases). Trimming took 3 bases from V and 6 from J, leaving 23 bases between them. Germline V gene sequence: CDR1 SGHNT, CDR2 YENEEA. The CDR3 contains 18 residues. This chain's CDR3 is CASSLGYSMRDYAGELFF. The CDR3 region has the DNA TGTGCCAGCAGCTTGGGCTACAGTATGCGGGATTATGCCGGGGAGCTGTTTTTT.

As to this clone: The junction departs from germline at one end; a sequencing error may be responsible. The chain has TRBV11-3 and TRBJ2-6; D might be TRBD1 or TRBD2, each matching 5 bases. Germline lookup yields CDR1 SGHNT and CDR2 YENEEA. The length of the CDR3 is 14 residues. Written as DNA, the CDR3 is TGTGCTAGCAGCTTAGGGACCGGGGCCAACGTCCTGACTTTC. This gives the protein CASSLGTGANVLTF.

V is TRBV12-2 and J is TRBJ1-3; the table's TRBD1 call for D was not verified on the DNA. TRBV12-2 constitutes a pseudogene. CDR3 length equals 16 residues. DNA for the CDR3: TGTGCAAGTCGCCCGTGGACAGGGTGTAATGGAAACACCATATATTTT. Encoded protein: CASRPWTGCNGNTIYF.

This clone turned up a few times. V gene TRBV11-3 combines with J gene TRBJ1-4; D gene ambiguous. This CDR3 spans 16 amino acids. V lost 5 bases and J lost 0, with 13 bases in between. Germline assignment: CDR1 SGHNT and CDR2 YENEEA. CDR3 sequence reads: CASSPEPDATNEKLFF. The CDR3 DNA sequence: TGTGCCAGCAGCCCAGAGCCCGATGCAACTAATGAAAAACTGTTTTTT.

This clone was seen only a few times. This rearrangement joins TRBV29-1 to TRBJ1-5; D gene ambiguous. V dropped 4 bases and J dropped 9 bases, with 16 bases sitting between them. Germline assignment: CDR1 SQVTM and CDR2 ANQGSEA. The CDR3 runs to 13 residues. CDR3 sequence: CSVVGDDFGPQHF. CDR3 coding DNA: TGCAGCGTTGTAGGTGATGACTTCGGGCCCCAGCATTTT.

The rearrangement uses TRBV18 and TRBJ2-7, with 13 bases matching TRBD2. From germline, CDR1 is KGHSH and CDR2 LQKENI. This CDR3 is built from 15 residues. The trim removed 0 bases at V and 7 bases at J, leaving 3 bases unmatched. CDR3 residues: CASSPPTSGRGEQYF. Written as DNA, the CDR3 is TGTGCCAGCTCACCACCTACTAGCGGGAGGGGGGAGCAGTACTTC.

This rearrangement joins TRBV10-2 to TRBJ1-2; no clear D gene. Trimming removed 7 bases at V and 2 bases at J, with 11 bases between. Germline V gives CDR1 WSHSY, CDR2 SAAADI. The CDR3 is 13 amino acids. The CDR3 nucleotides are TGCGCCAGCACCCCCGACATCAACTATGGCTACACCTTC. Translation: CASTPDINYGYTF.